The source of this TCR beta chain is a study of T cells in Graves' hyperthyroidism and ophthalmopathy. What was amplified from RNA transcripts were TCR beta CDR3 regions. The HTBI primer set drove a first-round RT-PCR of the TCR CDR3. From the multiplex PCR reads, TCRdb called clonotypes with MiXCR, one entry per CDR3 protein. The sample has 800,000 or so distinct CDR3 sequences, roughly 40% seen once. This clonotype was counted many times. No ophthalmopathy progression within 18 months constituted stable Graves' hyperthyroidism. Trimming removed 8 bases from V and 3 bases from J, with 14 bases in between. The CDR3 consists of 14 residues. CDR1 and CDR2 (germline): LNHDA, SQIVND (reference sequence).

The chain couples TRBV19 to TRBJ1-3; TRBD1 is a possible D gene (5 bases). Sequencing was performed on blood. This clonotype was sampled from a man between 18 and 35 years old with Graves' hyperthyroidism. The CDR3 loop reads CASVKPGRGNTIYF. The CDR3 DNA sequence: TGTGCCAGTGTAAAGCCGGGACGTGGAAACACCATATATTTT.